This record concerns one TCR beta chain sequence. The data derive from a study of T cell responses to AZD1222 COVID-19 vaccine. Some clones are missing from TCRdb's copy, which holds only in-frame ones; the method was immunoSEQ multiplex PCR. The sample includes about 120,000 clones, around 85% of them seen just once. Germline CDR1 and CDR2: LGHDT and YNNKEL (reference sequence). Trimming took 0 bases from V and 7 from J; bases not matched to a gene: 9. The CDR3 is made up of 16 amino acids. The sequence was obtained from an adult in good health. Sequencing was performed on peripheral blood, taken on day 0 of AZD1222 vaccination. The chain is built from TRBV3-1 (or the pseudogene TRBV3-2) and TRBJ2-7; 10 bases are a match to TRBD2. As DNA, the CDR3 is TGTGCCAGCAGCCAAGACTGGCTAGCGGGGGCGAGAGAGCAGTACTTC. Its translation: CASSQDWLAGAREQYF.